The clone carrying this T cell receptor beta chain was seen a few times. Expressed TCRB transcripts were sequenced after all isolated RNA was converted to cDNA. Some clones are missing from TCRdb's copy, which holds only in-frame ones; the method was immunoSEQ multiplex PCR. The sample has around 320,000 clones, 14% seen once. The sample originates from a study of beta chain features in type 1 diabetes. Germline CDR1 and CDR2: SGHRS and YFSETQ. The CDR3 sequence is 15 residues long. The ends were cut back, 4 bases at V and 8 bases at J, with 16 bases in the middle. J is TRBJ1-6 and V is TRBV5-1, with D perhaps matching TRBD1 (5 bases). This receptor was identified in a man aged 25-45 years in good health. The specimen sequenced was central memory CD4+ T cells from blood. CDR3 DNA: TGCGCCAGCAGCCCCGTGGGGCCAAGGGATTCACCCCTCCACTTT. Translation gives CASSPVGPRDSPLHF.